These T cell receptor beta chains were read from a single sample in a study of blood T cell repertoires in COVID-19. Here immunoSEQ multiplex PCR was the method, and the copy in TCRdb shows in-frame clones only, minus some. The sample lists roughly 180,000 clones; around four fifths were seen once. The sequencing input was peripheral blood. Receptors were obtained from a woman aged 25 to 39 with acute or convalescent COVID-19. Both conserved end residues are part of each CDR3. Each record gives: J gene, CDR3 length, D gene, clone size, V gene, CDR3 protein, CDR3 DNA. A D gene is named only where the DNA matches it firmly. Rows give clone size only sometimes, using once, few, many, or a class for an expanded clone.

J gene: TRBJ2-7; CDR3 length: 14; D gene: TRBD1; clone size: once; V gene: TRBV6-5; CDR3 protein: CASSRDRGLYEQYF; CDR3 DNA: TGTGCCTCGTCCCGCGACAGGGGTCTATACGAGCAGTACTTC
J gene: TRBJ2-7; CDR3 length: 13; D gene: TRBD1; clone size: .; V gene: TRBV28; CDR3 protein: CASRRQGAGEQYF; CDR3 DNA: TGTGCCAGCAGAAGACAGGGGGCCGGTGAGCAGTACTTC
J gene: TRBJ1-1; CDR3 length: 13; D gene: TRBD1; clone size: .; V gene: TRBV9; CDR3 protein: CASRDRLNTEAFF; CDR3 DNA: TGTGCCAGCAGGGACAGGTTGAACACTGAAGCTTTCTTT
J gene: TRBJ1-2; CDR3 length: 14; D gene: TRBD1; clone size: .; V gene: TRBV5-1; CDR3 protein: CASSLTGQDYGYTF; CDR3 DNA: TGCGCCAGCAGCTTGACGGGACAGGACTATGGCTACACCTTC
J gene: TRBJ1-5; CDR3 length: 15; D gene: .; clone size: .; V gene: TRBV5-8; CDR3 protein: CASSLAGGWYQPQHF; CDR3 DNA: TGTGCCAGCAGCTTAGCTGGTGGTTGGTATCAGCCCCAGCATTTT
J gene: TRBJ2-7; CDR3 length: 14; D gene: TRBD1; clone size: .; V gene: TRBV28; CDR3 protein: CASRPGWTGGGQYF; CDR3 DNA: TGTGCCAGCAGACCTGGATGGACAGGCGGCGGGCAGTACTTC
J gene: TRBJ1-6; CDR3 length: 14; D gene: TRBD1; clone size: .; V gene: TRBV3-1/TRBV3-2; CDR3 protein: CASRRTGDNSPLHF; CDR3 DNA: TGTGCCAGCAGGAGGACAGGGGATAATTCACCCCTCCACTTT
J gene: TRBJ1-5; CDR3 length: 13; D gene: .; clone size: few; V gene: TRBV7-2; CDR3 protein: CASSLAENQPQHF; CDR3 DNA: TGTGCCAGCAGCTTAGCAGAGAATCAGCCCCAGCATTTT
J gene: TRBJ1-2; CDR3 length: 14; D gene: .; clone size: few; V gene: TRBV5-1; CDR3 protein: CASSLGEIRYGYTF; CDR3 DNA: TGCGCCAGCAGCTTGGGGGAGATTCGCTATGGCTACACCTTC
J gene: TRBJ2-3; CDR3 length: 17; D gene: TRBD2; clone size: .; V gene: TRBV7-7; CDR3 protein: CASSLAFSGGRPDTQYF; CDR3 DNA: TGTGCCAGCAGCTTAGCTTTTAGCGGGGGGCGTCCCGATACGCAGTATTTT
J gene: TRBJ2-5; CDR3 length: 15; D gene: TRBD2; clone size: once; V gene: TRBV10-3; CDR3 protein: CAISESGGTQETQYF; CDR3 DNA: TGTGCCATCAGTGAGTCGGGGGGGACCCAAGAGACCCAGTACTTC
J gene: TRBJ1-2; CDR3 length: 15; D gene: TRBD1; clone size: .; V gene: TRBV28; CDR3 protein: CASSLTGVQNYGYTF; CDR3 DNA: TGTGCCAGCAGTCTCACAGGGGTTCAAAACTATGGCTACACCTTC
J gene: TRBJ1-2; CDR3 length: 13; D gene: .; clone size: few; V gene: TRBV2; CDR3 protein: CASSEETYYGYTF; CDR3 DNA: TGTGCCAGCAGTGAGGAGACCTACTATGGCTACACCTTC
J gene: TRBJ1-1; CDR3 length: 13; D gene: TRBD1; clone size: few; V gene: TRBV13; CDR3 protein: CASSQGQGTRAFF; CDR3 DNA: TGTGCCAGCAGCCAGGGACAGGGAACGCGAGCTTTCTTT
J gene: TRBJ1-2; CDR3 length: 12; D gene: .; clone size: few; V gene: TRBV4-1; CDR3 protein: CASSQEQGGYTF; CDR3 DNA: TGCGCCAGCAGCCAAGAACAGGGAGGCTACACCTTC
J gene: TRBJ2-3; CDR3 length: 17; D gene: TRBD2; clone size: .; V gene: TRBV9; CDR3 protein: CASSVASGRESIDTQYF; CDR3 DNA: TGTGCCAGCAGCGTAGCCTCCGGGCGGGAGTCGATAGATACGCAGTATTTT
J gene: TRBJ1-2; CDR3 length: 15; D gene: TRBD1; clone size: .; V gene: TRBV28; CDR3 protein: CASSSGTGGVLGYTF; CDR3 DNA: TGTGCCAGCAGTTCCGGGACAGGGGGCGTCCTTGGCTACACCTTC
J gene: TRBJ1-5; CDR3 length: 15; D gene: .; clone size: .; V gene: TRBV28; CDR3 protein: CASSTPVLPYQPQHF; CDR3 DNA: TGTGCCAGCAGCACCCCGGTGCTGCCGTATCAGCCCCAGCATTTT
J gene: TRBJ1-1; CDR3 length: 13; D gene: .; clone size: .; V gene: TRBV9; CDR3 protein: CASSVAGTAEAFF; CDR3 DNA: TGTGCCAGCAGCGTAGCCGGTACAGCTGAAGCTTTCTTT
J gene: TRBJ1-1; CDR3 length: 15; D gene: TRBD1; clone size: .; V gene: TRBV7-8; CDR3 protein: CASSPDGTANTEAFF; CDR3 DNA: TGTGCCAGCAGCCCAGACGGGACAGCAAACACTGAAGCTTTCTTT
J gene: TRBJ2-3; CDR3 length: 15; D gene: .; clone size: .; V gene: TRBV28; CDR3 protein: CASSYGLTGRGAQYF; CDR3 DNA: TGTGCCAGCAGTTACGGTTTGACGGGCAGGGGTGCGCAGTATTTT
J gene: TRBJ1-6; CDR3 length: 14; D gene: TRBD1; clone size: once; V gene: TRBV28; CDR3 protein: CASSLTGNNSPLHF; CDR3 DNA: TGTGCCAGCAGCTTGACAGGGAATAATTCACCCCTCCACTTT
J gene: TRBJ1-2; CDR3 length: 16; D gene: .; clone size: once; V gene: TRBV28; CDR3 protein: CASSLGSDTISYGYTF; CDR3 DNA: TGTGCCAGCAGTTTGGGCTCCGACACGATTAGCTATGGCTACACCTTC
J gene: TRBJ2-1; CDR3 length: 14; D gene: .; clone size: .; V gene: TRBV19; CDR3 protein: CASTLGGYNNEQFF; CDR3 DNA: TGTGCCAGTACCCTTGGGGGGTATAACAATGAGCAGTTCTTC
J gene: TRBJ1-2; CDR3 length: 13; D gene: .; clone size: once; V gene: TRBV7-2; CDR3 protein: CASSSGSYYGYTF; CDR3 DNA: TGTGCCAGCAGCTCCGGGTCATACTATGGCTACACCTTC
J gene: TRBJ2-1; CDR3 length: 15; D gene: TRBD2; clone size: .; V gene: TRBV4-2; CDR3 protein: CASSQGLAGVNEQFF; CDR3 DNA: TGTGCCAGCAGCCAAGGACTAGCGGGAGTTAATGAGCAGTTCTTC
J gene: TRBJ1-3; CDR3 length: 13; D gene: .; clone size: once; V gene: TRBV30; CDR3 protein: CAWSAGAGNTIYF; CDR3 DNA: TGTGCCTGGAGTGCCGGGGCTGGAAACACCATATATTTT
J gene: TRBJ2-2; CDR3 length: 14; D gene: .; clone size: .; V gene: TRBV2; CDR3 protein: CASSDSVSAGELFF; CDR3 DNA: TGTGCCAGCAGTGATTCGGTCTCGGCCGGGGAGCTGTTTTTT
J gene: TRBJ1-6; CDR3 length: 14; D gene: .; clone size: many; V gene: TRBV9; CDR3 protein: CASSPHAADSPLHF; CDR3 DNA: TGTGCCAGCAGCCCTCACGCAGCGGATTCACCCCTCCACTTT
J gene: TRBJ1-1; CDR3 length: 13; D gene: .; clone size: .; V gene: TRBV30; CDR3 protein: CAWSVRGGTEAFF; CDR3 DNA: TGTGCCTGGAGTGTACGGGGGGGCACTGAAGCTTTCTTT
J gene: TRBJ1-5; CDR3 length: 16; D gene: TRBD1; clone size: .; V gene: TRBV7-9; CDR3 protein: CASSLGQGEVGQPQHF; CDR3 DNA: TGTGCCAGCAGCTTGGGACAGGGGGAGGTCGGTCAGCCCCAGCATTTT
J gene: TRBJ1-2; CDR3 length: 13; D gene: .; clone size: .; V gene: TRBV12-3/TRBV12-4; CDR3 protein: CASSSIRGGGYTF; CDR3 DNA: TGTGCCAGCAGTTCAATTCGGGGGGGCGGCTACACCTTC
J gene: TRBJ2-5; CDR3 length: 14; D gene: .; clone size: .; V gene: TRBV7-8; CDR3 protein: CASSLGWGAETQYF; CDR3 DNA: TGTGCCAGCAGCTTAGGTTGGGGAGCGGAGACCCAGTACTTC
J gene: TRBJ2-4; CDR3 length: 13; D gene: .; clone size: .; V gene: TRBV27; CDR3 protein: CASSVRGGGIQYF; CDR3 DNA: TGTGCCAGCAGTGTCAGGGGTGGGGGCATTCAGTACTTC
J gene: TRBJ1-4; CDR3 length: 13; D gene: .; clone size: .; V gene: TRBV15; CDR3 protein: CATTGGSGEKLFF; CDR3 DNA: TGTGCCACCACCGGGGGTAGCGGTGAAAAACTGTTTTTT
J gene: TRBJ2-1; CDR3 length: 17; D gene: TRBD2; clone size: .; V gene: TRBV29-1; CDR3 protein: CSVGVRTSGRTHNEQFF; CDR3 DNA: TGCAGCGTTGGGGTGCGCACTAGCGGGAGGACCCACAATGAGCAGTTCTTC
J gene: TRBJ1-2; CDR3 length: 15; D gene: .; clone size: once; V gene: TRBV2; CDR3 protein: CASSEERGGNYGYTF; CDR3 DNA: TGTGCCAGCAGTGAGGAAAGGGGAGGGAACTATGGCTACACCTTC
J gene: TRBJ1-2; CDR3 length: 11; D gene: .; clone size: .; V gene: TRBV12-3/TRBV12-4; CDR3 protein: CASRLGSGYTF; CDR3 DNA: TGTGCCAGCAGGCTGGGCAGTGGCTACACCTTC
J gene: TRBJ1-2; CDR3 length: 14; D gene: TRBD1; clone size: .; V gene: TRBV30; CDR3 protein: CAWQNTGGSYGYTF; CDR3 DNA: TGTGCCTGGCAAAACACAGGGGGAAGCTATGGCTACACCTTC
J gene: TRBJ1-5; CDR3 length: 15; D gene: TRBD1; clone size: .; V gene: TRBV5-1; CDR3 protein: CASSLQGASNQPQHF; CDR3 DNA: TGCGCCAGCAGCTTACAGGGGGCAAGTAATCAGCCCCAGCATTTT
J gene: TRBJ1-1; CDR3 length: 12; D gene: .; clone size: once; V gene: TRBV5-1; CDR3 protein: CASSSGVTEAFF; CDR3 DNA: TGCGCCAGCAGCTCGGGGGTTACTGAAGCTTTCTTT
J gene: TRBJ2-5; CDR3 length: 16; D gene: TRBD2; clone size: .; V gene: TRBV9; CDR3 protein: CASSALGAGGRETQYF; CDR3 DNA: TGTGCCAGCAGCGCTCTCGGGGCGGGGGGGCGAGAGACCCAGTACTTC
J gene: TRBJ2-2; CDR3 length: 15; D gene: .; clone size: .; V gene: TRBV7-2; CDR3 protein: CASSLGQPNTGELFF; CDR3 DNA: TGTGCCAGCAGCCTGGGACAACCCAACACCGGGGAGCTGTTTTTT
J gene: TRBJ1-1; CDR3 length: 13; D gene: .; clone size: .; V gene: TRBV5-5; CDR3 protein: CASTGGAVTEAFF; CDR3 DNA: TGTGCCAGCACCGGGGGGGCCGTGACTGAAGCTTTCTTT
J gene: TRBJ1-3; CDR3 length: 16; D gene: .; clone size: few; V gene: TRBV7-2; CDR3 protein: CASSLDPAAVGNTIYF; CDR3 DNA: TGTGCCAGCAGCTTAGACCCGGCGGCGGTCGGAAACACCATATATTTT
J gene: TRBJ1-1; CDR3 length: 12; D gene: TRBD1; clone size: .; V gene: TRBV10-3; CDR3 protein: CAIRGDRIEAFF; CDR3 DNA: TGTGCCATCAGAGGGGACAGGATTGAAGCTTTCTTT
J gene: TRBJ1-2; CDR3 length: 13; D gene: .; clone size: .; V gene: TRBV19; CDR3 protein: CASSMDNGYGYTF; CDR3 DNA: TGTGCCAGTAGTATGGACAATGGATATGGCTACACCTTC
J gene: TRBJ2-1; CDR3 length: 15; D gene: TRBD2; clone size: .; V gene: TRBV19; CDR3 protein: CASSIASGRINEQFF; CDR3 DNA: TGTGCCAGTAGTATAGCTAGCGGGAGAATTAATGAGCAGTTCTTC
J gene: TRBJ2-1; CDR3 length: 10; D gene: .; clone size: .; V gene: TRBV9; CDR3 protein: CASLYNEQFF; CDR3 DNA: TGTGCCAGCCTTTACAATGAGCAGTTCTTC
J gene: TRBJ1-2; CDR3 length: 12; D gene: .; clone size: .; V gene: TRBV15; CDR3 protein: CATSRESFGYTF; CDR3 DNA: TGTGCCACCAGCAGAGAAAGCTTTGGCTACACCTTC
J gene: TRBJ1-2; CDR3 length: 16; D gene: .; clone size: .; V gene: TRBV30; CDR3 protein: CAWSVPLGGSNYGYTF; CDR3 DNA: TGTGCCTGGAGTGTTCCCCTGGGGGGTAGTAACTATGGCTACACCTTC
J gene: TRBJ1-5; CDR3 length: 13; D gene: .; clone size: .; V gene: TRBV5-6; CDR3 protein: CASSLEGRAGDNF; CDR3 DNA: TGTGCCAGCAGCTTGGAGGGTAGGGCAGGGGACAATTTT
J gene: TRBJ1-4; CDR3 length: 14; D gene: .; clone size: .; V gene: TRBV5-1; CDR3 protein: CASSWRGLGEKLFF; CDR3 DNA: TGCGCCAGCAGCTGGCGCGGGTTGGGGGAAAAACTGTTTTTT
J gene: TRBJ1-2; CDR3 length: 13; D gene: .; clone size: .; V gene: TRBV6-4; CDR3 protein: CASRMTGDYGYTF; CDR3 DNA: TGTGCCAGCAGAATGACAGGCGACTATGGCTACACCTTC